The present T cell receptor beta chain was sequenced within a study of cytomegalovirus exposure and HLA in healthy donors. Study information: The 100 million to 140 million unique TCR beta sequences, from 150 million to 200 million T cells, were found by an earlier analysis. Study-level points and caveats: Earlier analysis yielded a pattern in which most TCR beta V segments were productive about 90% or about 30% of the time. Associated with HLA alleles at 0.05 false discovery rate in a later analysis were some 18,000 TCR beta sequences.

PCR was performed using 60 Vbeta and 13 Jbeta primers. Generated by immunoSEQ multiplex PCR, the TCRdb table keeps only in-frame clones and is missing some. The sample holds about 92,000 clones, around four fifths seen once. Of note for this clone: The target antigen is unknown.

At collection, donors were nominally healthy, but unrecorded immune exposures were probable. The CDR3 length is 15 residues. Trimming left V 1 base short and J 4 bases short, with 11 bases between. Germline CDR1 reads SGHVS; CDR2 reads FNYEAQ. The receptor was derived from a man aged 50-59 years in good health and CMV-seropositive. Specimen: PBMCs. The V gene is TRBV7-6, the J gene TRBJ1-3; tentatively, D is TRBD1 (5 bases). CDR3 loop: CASSLVQGRGNTIYF. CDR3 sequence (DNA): TGTGCCAGCAGCTTAGTCCAGGGCCGCGGAAACACCATATATTTT.